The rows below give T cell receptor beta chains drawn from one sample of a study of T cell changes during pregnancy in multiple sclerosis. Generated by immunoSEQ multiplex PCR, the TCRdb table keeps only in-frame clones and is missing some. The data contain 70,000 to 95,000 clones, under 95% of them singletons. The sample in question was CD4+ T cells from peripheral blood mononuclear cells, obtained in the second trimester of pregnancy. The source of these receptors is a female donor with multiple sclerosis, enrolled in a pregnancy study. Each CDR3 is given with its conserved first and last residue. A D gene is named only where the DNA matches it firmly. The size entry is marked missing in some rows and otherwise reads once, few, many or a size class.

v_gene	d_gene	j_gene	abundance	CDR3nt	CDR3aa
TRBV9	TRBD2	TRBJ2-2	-	TGTGCCAGCAGCCCCCGAGGGGCGGGAGGCGCGAACACCGGGGAGCTGTTTTTT	CASSPRGAGGANTGELFF
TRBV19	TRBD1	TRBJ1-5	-	TGTGCCAGTAGTAGGGACCGGGACAGGGAATGGAATCAGCCCCAGCATTTT	CASSRDRDREWNQPQHF
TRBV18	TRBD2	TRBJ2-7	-	TGTGCCAGCTCAAAGGGACTAGCTCACGAGCAGTACTTC	CASSKGLAHEQYF
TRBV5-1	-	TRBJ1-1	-	TGCGCCAGCAGCTTGGAAGGGAGGGACACTGAAGCTTTCTTT	CASSLEGRDTEAFF
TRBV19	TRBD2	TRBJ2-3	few	TGTGCCAGTCAATTTGGTGTACGAGTAGCGGGGGGGCCAGATACGCAGTATTTT	CASQFGVRVAGGPDTQYF
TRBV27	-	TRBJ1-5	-	TGTGCCAGCAGTTTATTCGGGACAACCATCAATCAGCCCCAGCATTTT	CASSLFGTTINQPQHF
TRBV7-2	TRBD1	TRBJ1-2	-	TGTGCCAGCAGCTCTATAGACAGGGGGAACTATGGCTACACCTTC	CASSSIDRGNYGYTF
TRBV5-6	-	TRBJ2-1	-	TGTGCCAGCAGCTTTTTAGCGGCGAACTACAATGAGCAGTTCTTC	CASSFLAANYNEQFF
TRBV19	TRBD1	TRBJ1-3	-	TGTGCCAGTAGTATCTCCAGGGGGCTGCAATCTGGAAACACCATATATTTT	CASSISRGLQSGNTIYF
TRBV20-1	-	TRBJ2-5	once	TGCAGTGCTAGCCCTAGTGGGACCCAGTACTTC	CSASPSGTQYF
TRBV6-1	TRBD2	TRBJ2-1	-	TGTGCCAGCAGTACCGGGACTAGCGGGATTAATGAGCAGTTCTTC	CASSTGTSGINEQFF
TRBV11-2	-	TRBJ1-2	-	TGTGCCAGCAGCTCCACACTAACAAACCGGTATGGCTACACCTTC	CASSSTLTNRYGYTF
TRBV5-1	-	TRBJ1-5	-	TGCGCCAGCAGCCCGGACAGTGGTCAGCCCCAGCATTTT	CASSPDSGQPQHF
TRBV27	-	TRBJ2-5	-	TGTGCCAGCAGTTTAAGAGGGCTGCAAGAGACCCAGTACTTC	CASSLRGLQETQYF
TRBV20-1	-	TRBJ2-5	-	TGCAGTGCTATAGTCTCGGAGACCCAGTACTTC	CSAIVSETQYF
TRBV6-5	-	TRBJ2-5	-	TGTGCCAGCAAAATGGGCCCAATACAAGAGACCCAGTACTTC	CASKMGPIQETQYF
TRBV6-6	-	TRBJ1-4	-	TGTGCCAGCAGTTACTCGAGACAGCTAAATGAAAAACTGTTTTTT	CASSYSRQLNEKLFF
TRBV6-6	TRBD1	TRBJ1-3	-	TGTGCCAGCAGTTACCCTGGGACAGGGCGAAACACCATATATTTT	CASSYPGTGRNTIYF
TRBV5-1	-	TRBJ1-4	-	TGCGCCAGCAGCTTGCCTGTAGGAGCAACTAATGAAAAACTGTTTTTT	CASSLPVGATNEKLFF
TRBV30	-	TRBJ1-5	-	TGTGCCTGGAACAGTCGGGGGGATCAGCCCCAGCATTTT	CAWNSRGDQPQHF
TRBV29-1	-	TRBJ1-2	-	TGCAGCGTTCCAACGGCAGGGTGGGGCTACACCTTC	CSVPTAGWGYTF
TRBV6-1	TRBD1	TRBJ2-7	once	TGTGCCAGCAGTGAAGGGACAGGGGGTATCTACGAGCAGTACTTC	CASSEGTGGIYEQYF
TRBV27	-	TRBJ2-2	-	TGTGCCACCAATCCGAGACAAAACACCGGGGAGCTGTTTTTT	CATNPRQNTGELFF
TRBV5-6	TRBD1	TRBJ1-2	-	TGTGCCAGCAGCTACGGACAGGGGGCTGGGGGCTACACCTTC	CASSYGQGAGGYTF
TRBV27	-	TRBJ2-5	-	TGTGCCAGCCAGCGTAGTATCCAGAATCGAGAGACCCAGTACTTC	CASQRSIQNRETQYF
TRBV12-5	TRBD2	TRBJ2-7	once	TGTGCTAGTGGTTCCCATGCGGGGGGCTTTCAGTACTTC	CASGSHAGGFQYF
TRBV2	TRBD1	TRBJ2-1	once	TGTGCCAGCAGCGGGACAGGGGGCTACAATGAGCAGTTCTTC	CASSGTGGYNEQFF
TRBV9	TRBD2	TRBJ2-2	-	TGTGCCAGCAGCCCAAGCACGGGACTAGCGTCTCCCGGGGAGCTGTTTTTT	CASSPSTGLASPGELFF
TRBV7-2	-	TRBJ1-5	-	TGTGCCAGCAGCTTAGGGCAGAACAATCAGCCCCAGCATTTT	CASSLGQNNQPQHF
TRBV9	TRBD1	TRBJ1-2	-	TGTGCCAGCAGCGATGCCGGGACAGGGGTTGGGTATAACTATGGCTACACCTTC	CASSDAGTGVGYNYGYTF
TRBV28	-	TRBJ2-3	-	TGTGCCAGCAGTTTATTCACGACTAGACCAGATACGCAGTATTTT	CASSLFTTRPDTQYF
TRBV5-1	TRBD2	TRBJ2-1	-	TGCGCCAGCAGCCTAATATGGGGGGGTGGCAATGAGCAGTTCTTC	CASSLIWGGGNEQFF
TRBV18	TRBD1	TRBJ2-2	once	TGTGCCAGCTCACCTGGGACAGAAAACACCGGGGAGCTGTTTTTT	CASSPGTENTGELFF
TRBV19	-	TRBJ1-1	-	TGTGCCAGTAGTATAGATCACCGGAGGAGCCAAGCTTTCTTT	CASSIDHRRSQAFF
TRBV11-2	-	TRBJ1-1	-	TGTGCCAGCAGCTTAGAATGGGCAGTGAGTACTGAAGCTTTCTTT	CASSLEWAVSTEAFF
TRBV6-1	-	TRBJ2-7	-	TGTGCCAGCACACAGTTGAACTCCGCTTCCTACGAGCAGTACTTC	CASTQLNSASYEQYF
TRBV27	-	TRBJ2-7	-	TGTGCCAGCAGTTCCCCTCTCAGGCGGGGAGACTACGAGCAGTACTTC	CASSSPLRRGDYEQYF
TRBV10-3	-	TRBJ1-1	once	TGTGCCATTAGGCGGGGAGGGACTGAAGCTTTCTTT	CAIRRGGTEAFF
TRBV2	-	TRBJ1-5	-	TGTGCCAGCCGGACAGACACTCAGCCCCAGCATTTT	CASRTDTQPQHF
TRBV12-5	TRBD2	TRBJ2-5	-	TGTGCTAGTGGTCCCGGACTAGCGGGGGGGGAGACCCAGTACTTC	CASGPGLAGGETQYF
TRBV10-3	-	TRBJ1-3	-	TGTGCCATCAGTCTAGAGCACTCTGGAAACACCATATATTTT	CAISLEHSGNTIYF
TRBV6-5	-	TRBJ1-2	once	TGTGCCAGCAGTTTAAAGGCTGGGACTGTACATGGCTACACCTTC	CASSLKAGTVHGYTF
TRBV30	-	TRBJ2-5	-	TGTGCCTGGAGTGTAACTGAGGCGGAGACCCAGTACTTC	CAWSVTEAETQYF
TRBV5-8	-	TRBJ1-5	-	TGTGCCAGCAGCTTCCCCGGGCAAGGGGTTGTTCAGCCCCAGCATTTT	CASSFPGQGVVQPQHF
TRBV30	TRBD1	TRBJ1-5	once	TGTGCCTGGAGTACCGGGACAGGGGGTTTCAATCAGCCCCAGCATTTT	CAWSTGTGGFNQPQHF
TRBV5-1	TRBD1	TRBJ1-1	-	TGCGCCAGCAGCTTGGAGGTGGACAGGATGCGAAGCATGAACACTGAAGCTTTCTTT	CASSLEVDRMRSMNTEAFF
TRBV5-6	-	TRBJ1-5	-	TGTGCCAGCAGCTCCCATAGCAATCAGCCCCAGCATTTT	CASSSHSNQPQHF
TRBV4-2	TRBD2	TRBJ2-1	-	TGTGCCAGCAGCCAAGATACCGGGACTAGCCCGTTCTTC	CASSQDTGTSPFF
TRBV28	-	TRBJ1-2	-	TGTGCCAGCAGTTTCCCAGGGTGGTATGGCTACACCTTC	CASSFPGWYGYTF
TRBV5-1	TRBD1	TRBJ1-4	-	TGCGCCAGCAGCTTGGGACAGGGTGAAAAACTGTTTTTT	CASSLGQGEKLFF
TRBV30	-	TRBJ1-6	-	TGTGCCTGGAAAGACAGGCGAAGCTCCTATAATTCACCCCTCCACTTT	CAWKDRRSSYNSPLHF
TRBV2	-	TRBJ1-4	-	TGTGCCAGCAGAGCGAAAGAGTCCGAGCTAACTGAAAAACTGTTTTTT	CASRAKESELTEKLFF
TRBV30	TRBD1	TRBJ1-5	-	TGTGCCTGGAGTGTGAGAGGGGGCGGCAATCAGCCCCAGCATTTT	CAWSVRGGGNQPQHF
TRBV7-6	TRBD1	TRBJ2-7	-	TGTGCCAGCAGCTTAGCGCGGGACAGGGGGCTCCACGAGCAGTACTTC	CASSLARDRGLHEQYF
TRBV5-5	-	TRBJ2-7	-	TGTGCCAGCAGCTTTGCCAGCGAGCAGTACTTC	CASSFASEQYF
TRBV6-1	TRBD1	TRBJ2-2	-	TGTGCCAGCAGTGAAGGGACAGGCCTGAACACCGGGGAGCTGTTTTTT	CASSEGTGLNTGELFF
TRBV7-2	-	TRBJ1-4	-	TGTGCCAGCGGGAGGACGTCAACTAATGAAAAACTGTTTTTT	CASGRTSTNEKLFF
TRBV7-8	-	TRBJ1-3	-	TGTGCCAGCAGCCACAGCCTAAATGCTGGAAACACCATATATTTT	CASSHSLNAGNTIYF
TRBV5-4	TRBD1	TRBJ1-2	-	TGTGCCAGCAGCCCTCTGGAGGGACAGGGGCTGCTTGGCTACACCTTC	CASSPLEGQGLLGYTF
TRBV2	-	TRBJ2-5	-	TGTGCCTGCCAAAACGACCGGGCGTGGGGGAGGGAGACCCAGTACTTC	CACQNDRAWGRETQYF